This T cell receptor (beta chain) was profiled in a study of cytomegalovirus exposure and HLA in healthy donors. Study as a whole: The 120 validation repertoires used the same platform as the approximately 620 first-cohort repertoires (as reported by a later analysis).

CDR3 length: 15 residues. Germline trimming cut 0 bases from V and 5 bases from J; bases unmatched to any gene: 6. CDR1 is SGHRS and CDR2 is YFSETQ in the germline V gene. Notes on the study in general: Researchers catalogued about 150 TCR beta chains as cytomegalovirus-associated.

Comments on this clone: Its target is unknown.

The donors were part of the roughly 110-subject validation cohort, which stood apart from the roughly 730-subject first cohort. The method was immunoSEQ multiplex PCR; TCRdb's version includes in-frame clones alone and lacks a portion of them. The table includes some 130,000 clones, approximately 84% detected once. The source material was PBMCs. This clonotype originated in a man younger than 45 in good health and CMV-seropositive. This sequence joins TRBV5-1 and TRBJ2-7, with TRBD1 matching 9 bases. The CDR3: CASSLAGQGSHEQYF. CDR3 in DNA: TGCGCCAGCAGCTTGGCGGGACAGGGTTCGCACGAGCAGTACTTC.